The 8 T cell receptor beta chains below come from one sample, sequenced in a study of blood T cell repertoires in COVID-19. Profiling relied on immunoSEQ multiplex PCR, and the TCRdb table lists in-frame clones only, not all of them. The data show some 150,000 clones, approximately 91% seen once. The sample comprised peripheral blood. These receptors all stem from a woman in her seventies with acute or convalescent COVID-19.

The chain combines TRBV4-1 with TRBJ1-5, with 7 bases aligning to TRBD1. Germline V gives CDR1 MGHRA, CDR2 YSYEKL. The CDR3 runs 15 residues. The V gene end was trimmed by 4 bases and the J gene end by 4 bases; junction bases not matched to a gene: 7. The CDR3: CASSLGTVTNQPQHF. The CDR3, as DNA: TGCGCCAGCAGCCTCGGGACAGTCACTAATCAGCCCCAGCATTTT.

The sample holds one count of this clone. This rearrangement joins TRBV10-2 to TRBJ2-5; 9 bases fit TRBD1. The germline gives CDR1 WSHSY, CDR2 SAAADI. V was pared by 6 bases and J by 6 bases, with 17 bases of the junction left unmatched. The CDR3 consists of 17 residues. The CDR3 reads CASSPGTGFNVGKTQYF. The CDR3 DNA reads TGCGCCAGCAGCCCCGGGACAGGGTTTAATGTGGGGAAGACCCAGTACTTC.

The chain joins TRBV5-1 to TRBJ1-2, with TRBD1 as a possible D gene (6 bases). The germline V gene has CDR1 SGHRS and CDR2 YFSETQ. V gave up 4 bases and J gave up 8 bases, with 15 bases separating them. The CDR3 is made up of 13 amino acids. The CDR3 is CASSTLTGNGYTF. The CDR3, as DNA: TGCGCCAGCAGCACCTTAACAGGGAACGGCTACACCTTC.

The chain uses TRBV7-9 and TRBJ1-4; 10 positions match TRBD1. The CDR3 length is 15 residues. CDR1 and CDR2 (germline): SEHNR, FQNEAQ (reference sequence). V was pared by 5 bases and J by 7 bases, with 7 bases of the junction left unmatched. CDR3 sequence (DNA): TGTGCCAGCAGCCCCCGACAGGGGGCGGTTGAAAAACTGTTTTTT. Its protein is CASSPRQGAVEKLFF. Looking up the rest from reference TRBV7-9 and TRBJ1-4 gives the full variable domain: DTGVSQNPRHKITKRGQNVTFRCDPISEHNRLYWYRQTLGQGPEFLTYFQNEAQLEKSRLLSDRFSAERPKGSFSTLEIQRTEQGDSAMYLCASSPRQGAVEKLFFGSGTQLSVL.

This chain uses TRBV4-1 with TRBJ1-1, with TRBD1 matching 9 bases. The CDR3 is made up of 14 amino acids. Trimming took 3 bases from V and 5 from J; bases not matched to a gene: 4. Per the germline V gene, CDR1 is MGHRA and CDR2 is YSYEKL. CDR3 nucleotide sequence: TGCGCCAGCAGCCAGGGACAGGGTTTTACTGAAGCTTTCTTT. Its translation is CASSQGQGFTEAFF.

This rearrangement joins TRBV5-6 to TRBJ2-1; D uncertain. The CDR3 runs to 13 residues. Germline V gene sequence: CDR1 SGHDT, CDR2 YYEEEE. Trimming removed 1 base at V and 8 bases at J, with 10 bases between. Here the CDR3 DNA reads TGTGCCAGCAGCTTGCGCAGTGTGGATGAGCAGTTCTTC. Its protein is CASSLRSVDEQFF.

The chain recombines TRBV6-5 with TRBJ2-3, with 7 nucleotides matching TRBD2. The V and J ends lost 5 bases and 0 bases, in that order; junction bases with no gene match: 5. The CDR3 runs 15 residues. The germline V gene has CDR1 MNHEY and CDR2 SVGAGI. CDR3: CASSNRLASTDTQYF. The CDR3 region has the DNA TGTGCCAGCAGTAACCGACTAGCTAGCACAGATACGCAGTATTTT.

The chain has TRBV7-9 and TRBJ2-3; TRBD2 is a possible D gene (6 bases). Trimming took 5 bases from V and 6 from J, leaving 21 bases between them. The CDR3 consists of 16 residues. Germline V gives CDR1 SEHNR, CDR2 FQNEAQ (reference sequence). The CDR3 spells CASSRGAPIFGDTQYF. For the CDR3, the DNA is TGTGCCAGCAGCCGCGGGGCGCCGATCTTTGGGGATACGCAGTATTTT.